One and the same sample provided the 3 T cell receptor beta chains below, sequenced in a study of CD8+ T cells in alopecia areata. Noted treatment: oral pan-JAK inhibitor, 5-10 mg twice daily. RNA extraction and reverse transcription yielded cDNA as sequencing template. Clones were read by immunoSEQ multiplex PCR, and TCRdb kept only the in-frame ones, dropping some. The sample includes roughly 200,000 clones, roughly 50% seen only once; the top ten take roughly a tenth. The sequenced sample was CD8+ T cells sorted from blood, obtained at week 24, from a patient treated with tofacitinib. These receptors all stem from a human donor with alopecia areata.

The CDR3 region is CATSRDQRGGTGELFF. The CDR3 DNA sequence: TGTGCCACCAGCAGAGATCAAAGAGGGGGTACCGGGGAGCTGTTTTTT. The chain has TRBV15 and TRBJ2-2, with a tentative D call TRBD1 (6 bases). There are 16 residues in the CDR3. The V end lost 0 bases, the J end lost 5 bases, and 13 bases lay between the germline ends. Germline V gives CDR1 LNHNV, CDR2 YYDKDF (reference sequence).

This chain joins TRBV7-8 and TRBJ1-6; TRBD1 agrees at 9 bases. Trimming removed 7 bases from V and 0 bases from J; junction bases left unmatched: 13. The CDR3 length is 19 residues. Germline V lookup: CDR1 SGHVS, CDR2 FQNEAQ. CDR3 amino acids: CASTTEPGQGSSYNSPLHF. For the CDR3, the DNA is TGTGCCAGCACCACAGAACCGGGACAGGGAAGCTCCTATAATTCACCCCTCCACTTT.

In DNA form, the CDR3 reads TGTGCCAGCAGCCCGGGGACTAGCGGGCACAGAGATACGCAGTATTTT. Protein sequence: CASSPGTSGHRDTQYF. The chain employs TRBV9 and TRBJ2-3; the match to TRBD2 covers 12 bases. CDR3 length equals 16 residues. Per the germline V gene, CDR1 is SGDLS and CDR2 is YYNGEE. With V trimmed by 4 bases and J by 5 bases, 8 bases remained unmatched.